Listed below are T cell receptor beta chains from one sample, sequenced in a study of T cells after yellow fever vaccination. TCRdb called the 5' RACE reads again in MiXCR, with one record for every CDR3 protein. The table includes a few hundred thousand distinct CDR3 sequences, about 6.2% detected once. The sample in question was PBMCs, obtained 5 days after the yellow fever booster vaccination. These receptors all stem from a man aged 25-40 years who received the YFV17D yellow fever vaccine. CDR3s leave out the opening cysteine and the closing phenylalanine or tryptophan.

TRBJ2-7	TRBV10-2	ASQGGGAGTYEQY
TRBJ1-2	TRBV5-1	ASSVGQGADYGYT
TRBJ1-1	TRBV7-2	ASSRAGPEAF
TRBJ2-3	TRBV14	ASSQGSSGSGPTDTQY
TRBJ2-3	TRBV5-6	ASSVLQGDTQY
TRBJ2-1	TRBV20-1	SASGRGVYEQF
TRBJ2-7	TRBV7-2	ASSSSASQYEQY
TRBJ2-7	TRBV19	ASSIGVGPYEQY
TRBJ2-3	TRBV27	ASRNYTQY
TRBJ2-1	TRBV20-1	SATAGGRSYNEQF
TRBJ2-7	TRBV20-1	SARESGRLYEQY
TRBJ2-5	TRBV28	ASRDPGQRQETQY
TRBJ1-1	TRBV7-9	ASSRSLAEAF
TRBJ1-1	TRBV5-1	ASYLGQYSTEAF
TRBJ2-7	TRBV2	ASSPRGVTYEQY
TRBJ2-5	TRBV4-3	ASSQDATFFRGQETQY
TRBJ2-5	TRBV5-1	ASSLAFTGETQY
TRBJ1-2	TRBV29-1	SVAGGGYGYT
TRBJ2-3	TRBV4-1	ASSQEAGSTRTDTQY